The 15 T cell receptor beta chains in this list originate from one sample, sequenced in a study of blood T cell repertoires in COVID-19. Sequenced by immunoSEQ multiplex PCR; TCRdb stores in-frame clones only, minus some. The sample holds some 270,000 clones, around 84% seen once. The sample consisted of peripheral blood. These TCRs come from a woman aged 40-49 years who had recovered from COVID-19.

The chain links TRBV5-3 to TRBJ1-6; 9 bases are shared with TRBD1. TRBV5-3 is identified as an open reading frame with a role that is uncertain. The CDR3 loop spans 16 amino acids. With V trimmed by 2 bases and J by 8 bases, 8 bases remained unmatched. The CDR3 sequence is CARSFPAGTGYSPLHF. Written as DNA, the CDR3 is TGTGCCAGAAGCTTTCCCGCCGGGACAGGGTATTCACCCCTCCACTTT.

The V call is TRBV11-3, the J call TRBJ1-1, with 9 nucleotides matching TRBD1. CDR1 is SGHNT and CDR2 is YENEEA in the germline V gene. V lost 3 bases to trimming and J lost 4 bases; unmatched junction nucleotides: 9. The CDR3 is made up of 16 amino acids. CDR3 residues: CASSLGGTGRRTEAFF. The CDR3 DNA is TGTGCCAGCAGCTTGGGAGGGACAGGGCGACGCACTGAAGCTTTCTTT.

This sequence joins TRBV24-1 and TRBJ1-1, with D unclear. The CDR3 is made up of 13 amino acids. Trimming took off 0 bases at V and 7 bases at J, with 8 bases between the two ends. Germline assignment: CDR1 KGHDR and CDR2 SFDVKD. CDR3 sequence: CATSDLMYSEAFF. The CDR3 region has the DNA TGTGCCACCAGTGATTTGATGTACAGTGAAGCTTTCTTT.

The chain joins TRBV5-6 to TRBJ2-1, with a possible D match to TRBD1 (6 bases). The CDR3 runs to 14 residues. Germline values: CDR1 SGHDT, CDR2 YYEEEE. V was pared by 2 bases and J by 9 bases, with 15 bases between. The CDR3 region is CASSLRDTGIEQFF. The CDR3 DNA reads TGTGCCAGCAGCTTAAGGGACACAGGGATTGAGCAGTTCTTC.

The J gene is TRBJ1-2, the V gene TRBV5-1; D might be TRBD1 (6 bases). The CDR3 length is 13 residues. Germline CDR1 reads SGHRS; CDR2 reads YFSETQ. Between the trimmed V and J ends, which lost 2 bases and 6 bases, there was a span of 11 bases. The CDR3, as DNA: TGCGCCAGCAGCTTTCCAGGGGAAGATGGCTACACCTTC. The encoded protein is CASSFPGEDGYTF.

This chain connects TRBV2 to TRBJ2-3; the match to TRBD2 covers 10 bases. Germline CDR1 reads SNHLY; CDR2 reads FYNNEI. The CDR3 loop spans 18 amino acids. The V and J ends lost 7 bases and 0 bases, in that order; junction bases with no gene match: 13. The DNA for the CDR3 is TGTGCCAGCATTCTTTCGGCTAGCGGGGGCCTAAGCACAGATACGCAGTATTTT. Its translation is CASILSASGGLSTDTQYF.

This sequence joins TRBV7-6 and TRBJ1-2; D gene uncertain. Trimming stripped 0 bases from V and 6 bases from J, with 17 bases between. Germline V gives CDR1 SGHVS, CDR2 FNYEAQ. The CDR3 spans 16 residues. CDR3 coding DNA: TGTGCCAGCAGCTTAGCGCGCGGGCCCAATCCCGATGGCTACACCTTC. Its protein product is CASSLARGPNPDGYTF.

This clone was observed once. V and J are TRBV10-1 and TRBJ1-1; D unresolved. Trimming took 4 bases from V and 1 from J, leaving 7 bases between them. The CDR3 is 13 amino acids. Germline lookup yields CDR1 WNHNN and CDR2 SYGVQD (reference sequence). CDR3 loop: CASSVSRNTEAFF. CDR3 DNA: TGCGCCAGCAGTGTAAGCCGGAACACTGAAGCTTTCTTT.

The V and J genes are TRBV28 and TRBJ1-1; no clear D. Trimming took 6 bases from V and 0 from J, leaving 11 bases between them. CDR3 length equals 14 residues. Germline assignment: CDR1 MDHEN and CDR2 SYDVKM. DNA of the CDR3: TGTGCCAGCAGACCCAGGTCGATGAACACTGAAGCTTTCTTT. This encodes CASRPRSMNTEAFF.

V usage is TRBV5-1 and J usage is TRBJ2-5; 9 bases are a match to TRBD2. Unmatched junction bases numbered 5, after V lost 1 base and J lost 1 base. CDR3 size: 16 residues. Germline values: CDR1 SGHRS, CDR2 YFSETQ. The CDR3 DNA reads TGCGCCAGCAGCTTGAGGGGTAGCGGGGGCCAAGAGACCCAGTACTTC. It encodes CASSLRGSGGQETQYF.

This chain links TRBV2 with TRBJ1-6; 9 nucleotides line up with TRBD1. Germline V CDR1 and CDR2: SNHLY, FYNNEI. The V and J ends lost 10 bases and 9 bases, in that order; junction bases with no gene match: 7. The CDR3 is 13 residues long. CDR3: CAILGQGSSPLHF. CDR3 sequence (DNA): TGTGCCATCCTGGGACAGGGTTCTTCACCCCTCCACTTT.

The chain links TRBV6-5 to TRBJ2-2; a weak D match, TRBD1 (6 bases). The CDR3 loop spans 13 amino acids. CDR1 is MNHEY, CDR2 SVGAGI, per germline. For the CDR3, the DNA is TGTGCAACCTTCCGGACAGACACCGGGGAGCTGTTTTTT. It encodes CATFRTDTGELFF.

J is TRBJ1-5 and V is TRBV19, with a tentative D call TRBD1 (6 bases). The CDR3 spans 15 residues. The V end lost 5 bases, the J end lost 0 bases, and 11 bases lay between the germline ends. Germline CDR1 and CDR2: LNHDA and SQIVND (reference sequence). The CDR3 sequence: CASSGRDNSNQPQHF. In DNA, the CDR3 is TGTGCCAGTAGTGGAAGGGACAATAGCAATCAGCCCCAGCATTTT.

This chain joins TRBV2 and TRBJ1-6, with TRBD1 identical over 10 bases. This CDR3 contains 15 residues. After removal of 5 bases from V and 9 bases from J, the junction contained 7 bases not matched to a gene. Looked up from germline, CDR1 is SNHLY and CDR2 is FYNNEI. CDR3: CASSTRDRGFSPLHF. The CDR3 DNA is TGTGCCAGCAGTACCCGGGACAGGGGTTTTTCACCCCTCCACTTT.

The CDR3 region is CAWSVTGRTDTQYF. CDR3 coding DNA: TGTGCCTGGAGTGTAACAGGACGCACAGATACGCAGTATTTT. The chain couples TRBV30 to TRBJ2-3, with a possible D match to TRBD1 (5 bases). Trimming removed 0 bases at V and 1 base at J, with 8 bases between. Germline lookup yields CDR1 GTSNPN and CDR2 SVGIG (reference sequence). The CDR3 contains 14 residues.